This TCR beta chain is drawn from a study of cytomegalovirus exposure and HLA in healthy donors. CDR1 MDHEN and CDR2 SYDVKM come from the germline V gene. The CDR3 runs 17 residues. J was trimmed by 6 bases and V by 2 bases; bases with no gene match: 6. The PCR had 60 Vbeta and 13 Jbeta primers. TCRdb's copy holds only in-frame clones and misses some; the assay was immunoSEQ multiplex PCR. The sample lists approximately 140,000 clones, 75% to 85% seen once, with under 4% in the top ten. The sequencing input was PBMCs. The chain couples TRBV28 to TRBJ2-1; TRBD2 matches at 14 bases. This TCR came from a human donor in good health. The CDR3, as DNA: TGTGCCAGCAGTTTAAATATAGGGACTAGCGGGGGCAATGAGCAGTTCTTC. Its protein product is CASSLNIGTSGGNEQFF.